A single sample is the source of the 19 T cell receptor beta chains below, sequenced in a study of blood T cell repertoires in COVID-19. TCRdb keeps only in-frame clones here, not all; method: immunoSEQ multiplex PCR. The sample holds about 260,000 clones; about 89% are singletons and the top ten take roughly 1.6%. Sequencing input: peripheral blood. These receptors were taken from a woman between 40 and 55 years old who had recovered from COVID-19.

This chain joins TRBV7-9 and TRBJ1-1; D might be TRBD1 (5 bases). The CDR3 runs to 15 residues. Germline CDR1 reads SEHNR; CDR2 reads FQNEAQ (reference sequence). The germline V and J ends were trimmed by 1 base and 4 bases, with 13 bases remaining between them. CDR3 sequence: CASSLGAGKGTEAFF. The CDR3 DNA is TGTGCCAGCAGCTTAGGGGCAGGGAAGGGCACTGAAGCTTTCTTT.

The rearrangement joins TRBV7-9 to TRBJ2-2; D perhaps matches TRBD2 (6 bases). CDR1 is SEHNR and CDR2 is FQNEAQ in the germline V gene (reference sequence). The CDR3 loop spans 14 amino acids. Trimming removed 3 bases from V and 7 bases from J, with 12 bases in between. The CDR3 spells CASSFGSGVGELFF. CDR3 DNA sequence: TGTGCCAGCAGCTTCGGGAGTGGTGTCGGGGAGCTGTTTTTT.

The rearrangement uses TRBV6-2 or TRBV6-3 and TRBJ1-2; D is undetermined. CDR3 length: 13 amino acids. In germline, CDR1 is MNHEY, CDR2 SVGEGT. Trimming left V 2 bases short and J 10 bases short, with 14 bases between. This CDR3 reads CASSYALGGPYTF. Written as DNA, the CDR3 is TGTGCCAGCAGTTACGCCCTTGGAGGGCCCTACACCTTC.

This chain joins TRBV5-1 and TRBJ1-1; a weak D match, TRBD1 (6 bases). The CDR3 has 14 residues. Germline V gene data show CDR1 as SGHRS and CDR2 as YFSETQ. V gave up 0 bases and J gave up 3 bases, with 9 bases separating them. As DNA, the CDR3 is TGCGCCAGCAGCTTGGGGGACACTTACACTGAAGCTTTCTTT. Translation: CASSLGDTYTEAFF.

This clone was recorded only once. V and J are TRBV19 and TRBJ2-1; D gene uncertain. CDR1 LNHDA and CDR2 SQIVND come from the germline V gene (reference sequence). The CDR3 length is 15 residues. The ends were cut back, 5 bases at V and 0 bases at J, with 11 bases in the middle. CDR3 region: CASSVTYSSYNEQFF. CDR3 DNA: TGTGCCAGTAGTGTAACGTATAGCTCCTACAATGAGCAGTTCTTC.

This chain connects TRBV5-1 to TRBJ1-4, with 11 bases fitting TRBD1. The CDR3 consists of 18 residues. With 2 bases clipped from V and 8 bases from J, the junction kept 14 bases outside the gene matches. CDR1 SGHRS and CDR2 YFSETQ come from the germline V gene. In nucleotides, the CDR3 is TGCGCCAGCAGCTTCCTACCCGGGACAGGGGGAAGAGGGGAAAAACTGTTTTTT. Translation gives CASSFLPGTGGRGEKLFF. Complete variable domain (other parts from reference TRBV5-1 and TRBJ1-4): KAGVTQTPRYLIKTRGQQVTLSCSPISGHRSVSWYQQTPGQGLQFLFEYFSETQRNKGNFPGRFSGRQFSNSRSEMNVSTLELGDSALYLCASSFLPGTGGRGEKLFFGSGTQLSVL.

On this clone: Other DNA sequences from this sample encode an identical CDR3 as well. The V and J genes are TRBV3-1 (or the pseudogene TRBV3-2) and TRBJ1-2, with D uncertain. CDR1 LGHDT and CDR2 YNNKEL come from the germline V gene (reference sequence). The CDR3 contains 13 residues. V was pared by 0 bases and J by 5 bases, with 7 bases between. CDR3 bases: TGTGCCAGCAGCCAAGATCGGGGTTATGGCTACACCTTC. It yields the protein CASSQDRGYGYTF.

CDR3 sequence (DNA): TGTGCCAGCAGCCAAAAGAGGGGGATGTCGAACACCATATATTTT. Amino acids: CASSQKRGMSNTIYF. This sequence joins TRBV14 and TRBJ1-3, with D possibly TRBD1 on 6 matching bases. Germline loops: CDR1 SGHDN, CDR2 FVKESK. CDR3 length: 15 amino acids. Trimming removed 2 bases from V and 7 bases from J, with 15 bases in between.

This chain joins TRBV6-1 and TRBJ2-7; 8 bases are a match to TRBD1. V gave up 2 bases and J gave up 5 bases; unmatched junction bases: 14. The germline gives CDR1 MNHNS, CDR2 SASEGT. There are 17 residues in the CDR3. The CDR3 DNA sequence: TGTGCCAGCAGTGAACAAATCTTCAGGGGGCGCGGCGACGAGCAGTACTTC. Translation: CASSEQIFRGRGDEQYF.

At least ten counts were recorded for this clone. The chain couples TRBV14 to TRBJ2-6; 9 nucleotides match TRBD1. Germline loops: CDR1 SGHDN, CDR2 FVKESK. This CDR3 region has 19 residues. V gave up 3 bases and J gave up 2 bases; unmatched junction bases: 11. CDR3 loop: CASSHRWGTGSTGANVLTF. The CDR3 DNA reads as TGTGCCAGCAGCCACCGGTGGGGGACAGGGTCGACTGGGGCCAACGTCCTGACTTTC.

CDR3 sequence reads: CASTPPGGNTGELFF. The CDR3, as DNA: TGTGCCAGCACCCCCCCGGGGGGGAACACCGGGGAGCTGTTTTTT. J is TRBJ2-2 and V is TRBV21-1; the table's D call of TRBD2 was not tested on the DNA. TRBV21-1 is assigned pseudogene status. The CDR3 covers 15 residues.

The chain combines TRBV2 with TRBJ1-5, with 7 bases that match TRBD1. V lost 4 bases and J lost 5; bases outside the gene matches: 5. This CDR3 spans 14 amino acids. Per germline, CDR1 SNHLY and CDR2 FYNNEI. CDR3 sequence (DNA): TGTGCCAGCAGTGGACAGGGTTGGGATCAGCCCCAGCATTTT. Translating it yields CASSGQGWDQPQHF. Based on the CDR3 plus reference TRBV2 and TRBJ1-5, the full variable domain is EPEVTQTPSHQVTQMGQEVILRCVPISNHLYFYWYRQILGQKVEFLVSFYNNEISEKSEIFDDQFSVERPDGSNFTLKIRSTKLEDSAMYFCASSGQGWDQPQHFGDGTRLSIL.

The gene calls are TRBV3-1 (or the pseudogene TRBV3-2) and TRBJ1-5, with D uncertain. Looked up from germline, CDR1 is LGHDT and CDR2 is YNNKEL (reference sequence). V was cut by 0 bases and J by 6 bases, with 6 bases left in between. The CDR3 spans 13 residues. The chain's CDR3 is CASSQDTSQPQHF. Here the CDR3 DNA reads TGTGCCAGCAGCCAAGACACATCTCAGCCCCAGCATTTT.

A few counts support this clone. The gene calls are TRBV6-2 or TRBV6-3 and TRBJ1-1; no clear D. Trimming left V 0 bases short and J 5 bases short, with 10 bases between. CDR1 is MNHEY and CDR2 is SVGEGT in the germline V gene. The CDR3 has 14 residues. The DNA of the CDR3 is TGTGCCAGCAGTTACTCGGGTGGCAGGACTGAAGCTTTCTTT. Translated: CASSYSGGRTEAFF.

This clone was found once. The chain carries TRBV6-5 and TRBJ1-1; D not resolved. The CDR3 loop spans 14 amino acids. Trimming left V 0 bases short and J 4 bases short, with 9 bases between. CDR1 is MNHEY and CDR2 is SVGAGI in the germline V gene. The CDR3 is CASSYSGGSTEAFF. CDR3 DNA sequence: TGTGCCAGCAGTTACTCTGGCGGGAGCACTGAAGCTTTCTTT.

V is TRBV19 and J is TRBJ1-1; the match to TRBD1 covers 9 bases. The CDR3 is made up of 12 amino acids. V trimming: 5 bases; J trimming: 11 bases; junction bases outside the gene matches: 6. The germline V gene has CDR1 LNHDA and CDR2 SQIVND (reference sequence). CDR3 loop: CASSWGQGVAFF. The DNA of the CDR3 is TGTGCCAGTAGTTGGGGACAGGGCGTCGCTTTCTTT.

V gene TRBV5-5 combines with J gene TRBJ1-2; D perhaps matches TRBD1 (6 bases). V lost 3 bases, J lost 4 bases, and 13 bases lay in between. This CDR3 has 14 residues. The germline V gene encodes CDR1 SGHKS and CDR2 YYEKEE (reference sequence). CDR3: CASSSSTGLYGYTF. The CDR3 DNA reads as TGTGCCAGCAGCTCCTCGACAGGTCTCTATGGCTACACCTTC.

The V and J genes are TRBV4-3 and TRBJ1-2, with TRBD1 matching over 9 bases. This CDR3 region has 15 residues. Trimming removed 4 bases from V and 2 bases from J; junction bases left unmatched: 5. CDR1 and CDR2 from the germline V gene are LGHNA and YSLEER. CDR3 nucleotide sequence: TGCGCCAGCAGCCCCCACGGGACAGGGAACTATGGCTACACCTTC. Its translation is CASSPHGTGNYGYTF.

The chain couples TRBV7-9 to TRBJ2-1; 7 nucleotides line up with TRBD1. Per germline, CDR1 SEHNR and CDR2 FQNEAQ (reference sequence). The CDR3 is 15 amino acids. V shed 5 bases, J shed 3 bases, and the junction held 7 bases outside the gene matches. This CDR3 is CASSENRGRYNEQFF. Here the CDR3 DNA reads TGTGCCAGCAGCGAAAACAGGGGACGCTACAATGAGCAGTTCTTC.